Listed below are T cell receptor beta chains from one sample, sequenced in a study of blood T cell repertoires in COVID-19. Here immunoSEQ multiplex PCR was the method, and the copy in TCRdb shows in-frame clones only, minus some. This table has 130,000 or so clones, about nine tenths appearing once. Sequencing used peripheral blood. The receptor set was obtained from a woman in her 70s with COVID-19, enrolled during active disease. Both conserved end residues are part of each CDR3. The D gene is left open where the match is weak. A clone size is listed for some rows: how often the clone was seen (once, few, many), or a class if it is expanded.

V gene	clone size	D gene	J gene	CDR3 protein	CDR3 DNA
TRBV3-1/TRBV3-2	NA	NA	TRBJ2-3	CASSQDGRVTDTQYF	TGTGCCAGCAGCCAAGATGGCCGGGTCACAGATACGCAGTATTTT
TRBV28	NA	NA	TRBJ1-2	CASSSRTRNYGYTF	TGTGCCAGCAGTTCCCGTACTCGAAACTATGGCTACACCTTC
TRBV28	NA	NA	TRBJ1-5	CASTDNNQPQHF	TGTGCCAGCACGGACAACAATCAGCCCCAGCATTTT
TRBV7-9	NA	NA	TRBJ2-1	CASSSWGGVRDNEQFF	TGTGCCAGCAGCTCTTGGGGGGGCGTTAGGGACAATGAGCAGTTCTTC
TRBV5-4	NA	NA	TRBJ2-7	CASSFHKNYEQYF	TGTGCCAGCAGCTTTCACAAGAACTACGAGCAGTACTTC
TRBV5-1	NA	TRBD1	TRBJ2-1	CASRQRTGGIYNEQFF	TGCGCCAGCAGGCAAAGGACAGGGGGCATCTACAATGAGCAGTTCTTC
TRBV7-8	NA	TRBD1	TRBJ1-3	CASSLARGLGNTIYF	TGTGCCAGCAGCTTAGCCAGGGGGCTCGGAAACACCATATATTTT
TRBV19	NA	NA	TRBJ2-2	CASSMSSNTGELFF	TGTGCCAGTAGTATGAGCTCTAACACCGGGGAGCTGTTTTTT
TRBV5-1	NA	TRBD2	TRBJ2-1	CASSLAVAGVYNEQFF	TGCGCCAGCAGCTTGGCTGTGGCGGGGGTTTACAATGAGCAGTTCTTC
TRBV28	NA	NA	TRBJ1-6	CASSLRERNSPLHF	TGTGCCAGCAGTTTGAGGGAGCGGAATTCACCCCTCCACTTT
TRBV6-5	NA	NA	TRBJ2-4	CASSTLQGEVNIQYF	TGTGCCAGCAGTACCCTCCAGGGGGAGGTAAACATTCAGTACTTC
TRBV3-1/TRBV3-2	few	NA	TRBJ2-3	CASSLQRGTDTQYF	TGTGCCAGCAGCCTCCAAAGGGGAACAGATACGCAGTATTTT
TRBV3-1/TRBV3-2	once	TRBD1	TRBJ1-2	CASSQLDRADYGYTF	TGTGCCAGCAGCCAACTGGACAGGGCCGACTATGGCTACACCTTC
TRBV3-1/TRBV3-2	NA	TRBD1	TRBJ1-1	CASSQAGTGGWVNTEAFF	TGTGCCAGCAGCCAAGCTGGGACAGGGGGATGGGTGAACACTGAAGCTTTCTTT
TRBV4-2	NA	TRBD1	TRBJ1-1	CASSRGTGGADTEAFF	TGTGCCAGCAGCCGTGGAACAGGGGGCGCTGACACTGAAGCTTTCTTT
TRBV10-3	NA	TRBD2	TRBJ2-7	CAISEISGAAYEQYF	TGTGCCATCAGTGAGATTAGCGGGGCGGCCTACGAGCAGTACTTC
TRBV15	NA	NA	TRBJ1-2	CATSRDAVPANYGYTF	TGTGCCACCAGCAGAGATGCTGTGCCAGCTAACTATGGCTACACCTTC
TRBV2	NA	NA	TRBJ1-5	CASSERFGGNQPQHF	TGTGCCAGCAGTGAAAGGTTCGGGGGGAATCAGCCCCAGCATTTT
TRBV2	once	NA	TRBJ1-3	CASSEGAGFSGNTIYF	TGTGCCAGCAGTGAAGGGGCAGGGTTCTCTGGAAACACCATATATTTT
TRBV5-1	NA	NA	TRBJ1-6	CASSLGKGGYNSPLHF	TGCGCCAGCAGCTTGGGGAAAGGGGGCTATAATTCACCCCTCCACTTT